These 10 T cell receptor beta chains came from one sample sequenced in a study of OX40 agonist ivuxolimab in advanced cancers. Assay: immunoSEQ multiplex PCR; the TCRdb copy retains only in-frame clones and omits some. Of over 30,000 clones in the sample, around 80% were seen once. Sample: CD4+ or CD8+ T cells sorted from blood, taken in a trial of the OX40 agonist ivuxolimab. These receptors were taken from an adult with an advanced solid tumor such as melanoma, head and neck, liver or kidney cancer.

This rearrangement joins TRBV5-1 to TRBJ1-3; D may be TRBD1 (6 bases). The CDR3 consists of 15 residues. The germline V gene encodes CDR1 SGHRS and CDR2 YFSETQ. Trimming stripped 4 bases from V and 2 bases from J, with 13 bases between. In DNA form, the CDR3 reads TGCGCCAGCAGCCCTAGGGAGGGGGCTGGAAACACCATATATTTT. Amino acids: CASSPREGAGNTIYF.

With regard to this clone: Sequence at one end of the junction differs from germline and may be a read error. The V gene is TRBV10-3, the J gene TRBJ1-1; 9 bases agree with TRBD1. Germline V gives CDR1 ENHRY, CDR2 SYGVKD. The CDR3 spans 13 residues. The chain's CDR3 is CASSAQGATEAFF. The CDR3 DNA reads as TGTGCCAGCAGTGCACAGGGGGCCACTGAAGCTTTCTTT.

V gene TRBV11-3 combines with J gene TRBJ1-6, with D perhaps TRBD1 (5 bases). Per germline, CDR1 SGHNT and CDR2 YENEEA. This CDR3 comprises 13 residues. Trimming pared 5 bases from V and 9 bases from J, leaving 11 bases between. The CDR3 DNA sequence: TGTGCCAGCAGCGCATGGGGGGGTTCACCCCTCCACTTT. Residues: CASSAWGGSPLHF.

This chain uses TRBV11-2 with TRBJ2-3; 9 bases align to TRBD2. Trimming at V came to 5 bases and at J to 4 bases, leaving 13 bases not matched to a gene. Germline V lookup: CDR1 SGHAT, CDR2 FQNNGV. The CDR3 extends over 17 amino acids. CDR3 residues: CASSPGGAGGYSDTQYF. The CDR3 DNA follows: TGTGCCAGCAGCCCCGGGGGGGCGGGAGGGTATTCAGATACGCAGTATTTT.

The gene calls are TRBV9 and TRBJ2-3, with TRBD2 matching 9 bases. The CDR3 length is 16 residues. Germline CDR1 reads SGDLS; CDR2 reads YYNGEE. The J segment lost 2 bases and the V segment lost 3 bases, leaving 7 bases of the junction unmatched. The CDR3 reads CASSEYSGSPTDTQYF. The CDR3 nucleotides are TGTGCCAGCAGCGAGTATAGCGGGAGCCCCACAGATACGCAGTATTTT. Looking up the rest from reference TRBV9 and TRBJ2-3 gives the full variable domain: DSGVTQTPKHLITATGQRVTLRCSPRSGDLSVYWYQQSLDQGLQFLIQYYNGEERAKGNILERFSAQQFPDLHSELNLSSLELGDSALYFCASSEYSGSPTDTQYFGPGTRLTVL.

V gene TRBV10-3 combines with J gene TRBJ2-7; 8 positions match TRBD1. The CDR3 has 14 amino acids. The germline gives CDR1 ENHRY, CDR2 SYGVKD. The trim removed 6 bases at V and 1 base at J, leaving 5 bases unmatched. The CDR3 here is CAISGQGQSYEQYF. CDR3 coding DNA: TGTGCCATCAGCGGACAGGGACAATCCTACGAGCAGTACTTC.

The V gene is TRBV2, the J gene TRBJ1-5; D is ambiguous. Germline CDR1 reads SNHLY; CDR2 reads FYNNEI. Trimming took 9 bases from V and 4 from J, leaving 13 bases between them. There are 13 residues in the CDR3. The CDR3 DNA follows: TGTGCCAGTATACCCCACGAGAATCAGCCCCAGCATTTT. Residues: CASIPHENQPQHF.

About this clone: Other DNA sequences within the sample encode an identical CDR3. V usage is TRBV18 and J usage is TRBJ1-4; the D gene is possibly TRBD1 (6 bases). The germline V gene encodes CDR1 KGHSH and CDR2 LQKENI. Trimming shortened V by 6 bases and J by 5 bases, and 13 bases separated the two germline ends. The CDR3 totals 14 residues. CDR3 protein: CASSRGTLNEKLFF. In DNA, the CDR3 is TGTGCCAGCTCCCGGGGGACACTCAATGAAAAACTGTTTTTT.

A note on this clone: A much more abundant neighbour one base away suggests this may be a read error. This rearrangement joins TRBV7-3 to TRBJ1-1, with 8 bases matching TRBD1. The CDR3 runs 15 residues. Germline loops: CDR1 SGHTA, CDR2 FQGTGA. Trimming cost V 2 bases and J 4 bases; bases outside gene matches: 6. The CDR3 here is CASSLSDRDSTEAFF. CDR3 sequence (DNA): TGTGCCAGCAGCTTATCGGACAGGGACAGCACTGAAGCTTTCTTT.

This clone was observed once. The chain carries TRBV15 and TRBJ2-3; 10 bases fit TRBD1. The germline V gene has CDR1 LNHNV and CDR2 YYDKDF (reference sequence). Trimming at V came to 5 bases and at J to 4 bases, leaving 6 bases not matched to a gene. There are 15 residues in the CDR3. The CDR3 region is CATSPGGTGADTQYF. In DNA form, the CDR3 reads TGTGCCACCAGCCCCGGGGGGACAGGGGCAGATACGCAGTATTTT. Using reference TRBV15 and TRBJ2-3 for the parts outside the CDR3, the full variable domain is DAMVIQNPRYQVTQFGKPVTLSCSQTLNHNVMYWYQQKSSQAPKLLFHYYDKDFNNEADTPDNFQSRRPNTSFCFLDIRSPGLGDTAMYLCATSPGGTGADTQYFGPGTRLTVL.